This TCR beta chain emerged from a study of early T cells in non-severe SARS-CoV-2 infection. Study-level background: The authors sequenced bulk RNA from unsorted whole blood, leaving chains unpaired. Study-wide results and caveats: CD4 and private specificities were missed by VDJdb matching, which favored anti-spike CD8 responses.

Researchers tagged individual cDNA molecules with unique molecular identifiers. TCRdb reanalysed the 5' RACE reads using MiXCR and keeps one entry per CDR3 protein. The sample includes tens of thousands of distinct CDR3 sequences, around 5% seen only once; the top ten take roughly 27%. In germline, CDR1 is SGDLS, CDR2 YYNGEE. The CDR3 loop spans 16 amino acids. Germline trimming cut 3 bases from V and 3 bases from J; bases unmatched to any gene: 6. This clonotype came up many times. What it binds is not known. V is TRBV9 and J is TRBJ2-7; TRBD2 agrees at 13 bases. This TCR was recovered from an adult who was a healthcare worker with PCR-confirmed SARS-CoV-2 infection or an uninfected control (not recorded which). Specimen: whole blood. The CDR3 protein is CASSGTSGGTYYEQYF. CDR3 coding DNA: TGTGCCAGCAGCGGGACTAGCGGGGGAACGTACTACGAGCAGTACTTC.